This is a list of T cell receptor beta chains from one sample in a study of cytotoxic CD8 clonotypes in ibrutinib-treated CLL. Only in-frame clones appear in the TCRdb table, and some are missing; sequencing was by immunoSEQ multiplex PCR. Of about 5,500 clones listed, approximately 73% were seen once; the top ten hold about 41%. Here the sequenced sample was PBMCs, taken before ibrutinib treatment. The receptors shown here come from a human donor with chronic lymphocytic leukemia. The CDR3 runs from the conserved cysteine through the conserved F or W. Fields, in order: J gene, V gene, clone size, D gene, CDR3 DNA, CDR3 protein. D genes are given only for firm matches. Rows give clone size only sometimes, using once, few, many, or a class for an expanded clone.

TRBJ2-7 TRBV19 - TRBD2 TGTGCCAGTAGTTCTAGCGGGGGACCCTACGAGCAGTACTTC CASSSSGGPYEQYF
TRBJ2-3 TRBV27 - - TGTGCCAGCACCAAGACCTTAACAGATACGCAGTATTTT CASTKTLTDTQYF
TRBJ1-6 TRBV14 - - TGTGCCAGCAGCCAACACCGTTCACCCCTCCACTTT CASSQHRSPLHF
TRBJ1-1 TRBV2 - TRBD1 TGTGCCAGCTCGGGACAGGGGGCTCGGAACACTGAAGCTTTCTTT CASSGQGARNTEAFF
TRBJ1-1 TRBV19 few - TGTGCCAGTAGTCTAGGTCTGAACACTGAAGCTTTCTTT CASSLGLNTEAFF
TRBJ2-5 TRBV7-9 - TRBD1 TGTGCCAGCAGCTTAGAACGGGGTGACAGGGGGCGGACCCAGTACTTC CASSLERGDRGRTQYF
TRBJ1-1 TRBV27 - TRBD1 TGTGCCAGCAGCTTCTCCGGGACAGGGGATGGTGAAGCTTTCTTT CASSFSGTGDGEAFF
TRBJ1-1 TRBV5-1 - - TGCGCCAGCAGCTCACGATCACGGAGGAGGGCTTTCTTT CASSSRSRRRAFF
TRBJ2-5 TRBV7-9 few TRBD2 TGTGCCAGCAGCTCGTCCTCGCGGGGGGCCCAAGAGACCCAGTACTTC CASSSSSRGAQETQYF
TRBJ1-1 TRBV2 few - TGCATCTCCTTGAACACTGAAGCTTTCTTT CISLNTEAFF
TRBJ2-3 TRBV7-9 - TRBD2 TGTGCCAGCTATCAGCGGGGCCCGAAAGATACGCAGTATTTT CASYQRGPKDTQYF
TRBJ1-5 TRBV10-3 - - TGTGCCATCAGTGAGTCCGGCAACCCCAATCAGCCCCAGCATTTT CAISESGNPNQPQHF
TRBJ2-3 TRBV7-9 - - TGTGCCAGCAGCCCCGAGGCACTTACGAGCACAGATACGCAGTATTTT CASSPEALTSTDTQYF
TRBJ2-3 TRBV7-3 - TRBD2 TGTGCCAGCAGCCCCCACGGGCGGGGGAGCACAGATACGCAGTATTTT CASSPHGRGSTDTQYF